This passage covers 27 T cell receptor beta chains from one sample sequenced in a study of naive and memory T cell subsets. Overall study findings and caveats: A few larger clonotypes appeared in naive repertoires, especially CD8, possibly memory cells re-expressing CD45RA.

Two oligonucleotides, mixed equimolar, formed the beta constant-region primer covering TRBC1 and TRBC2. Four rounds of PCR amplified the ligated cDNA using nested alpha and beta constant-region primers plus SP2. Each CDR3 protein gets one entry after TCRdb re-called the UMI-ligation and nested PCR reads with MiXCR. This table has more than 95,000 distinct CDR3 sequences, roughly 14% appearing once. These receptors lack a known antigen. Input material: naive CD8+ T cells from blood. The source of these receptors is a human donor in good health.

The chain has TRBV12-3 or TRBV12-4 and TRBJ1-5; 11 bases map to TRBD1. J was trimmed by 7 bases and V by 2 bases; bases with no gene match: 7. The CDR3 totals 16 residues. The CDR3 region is CASSLPGTGGGQPQHF. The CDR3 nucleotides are TGTGCCAGCAGTTTACCCGGGACAGGGGGAGGACAGCCCCAGCATTTT.

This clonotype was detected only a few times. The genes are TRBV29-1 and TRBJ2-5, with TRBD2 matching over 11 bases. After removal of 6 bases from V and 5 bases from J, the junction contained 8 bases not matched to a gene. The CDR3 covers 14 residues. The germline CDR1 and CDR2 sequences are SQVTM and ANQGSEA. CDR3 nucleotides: TGCAGCGTGCTTAGCGGGAGGGCCGGGGAGACCCAGTACTTC. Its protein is CSVLSGRAGETQYF.

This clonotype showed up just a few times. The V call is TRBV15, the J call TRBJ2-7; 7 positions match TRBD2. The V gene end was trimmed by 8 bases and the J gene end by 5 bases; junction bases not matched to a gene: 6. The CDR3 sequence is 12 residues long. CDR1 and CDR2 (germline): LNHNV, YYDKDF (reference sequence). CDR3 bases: TGTGCCACCGGATCGGCGGGGGACGAGCAGTACTTC. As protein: CATGSAGDEQYF.

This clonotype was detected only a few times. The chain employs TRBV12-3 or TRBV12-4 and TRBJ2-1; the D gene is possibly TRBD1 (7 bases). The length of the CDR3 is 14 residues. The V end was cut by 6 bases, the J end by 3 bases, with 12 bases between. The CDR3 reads CASSLQGGYNEQFF. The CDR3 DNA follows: TGTGCCAGCAGCCTTCAGGGGGGCTACAATGAGCAGTTCTTC.

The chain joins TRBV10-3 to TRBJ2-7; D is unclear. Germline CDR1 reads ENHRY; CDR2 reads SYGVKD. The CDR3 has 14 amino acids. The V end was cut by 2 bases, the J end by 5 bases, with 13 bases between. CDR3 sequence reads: CAISEVWNMDEQYF. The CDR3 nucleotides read TGTGCCATCAGTGAGGTTTGGAATATGGACGAGCAGTACTTC.

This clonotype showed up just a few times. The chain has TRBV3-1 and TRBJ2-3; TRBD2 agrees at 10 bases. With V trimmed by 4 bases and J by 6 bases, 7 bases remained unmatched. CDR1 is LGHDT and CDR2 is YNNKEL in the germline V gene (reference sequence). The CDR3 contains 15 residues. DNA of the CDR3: TGTGCCAGCAGCCCTAGCGGGAGCCGCCCCGATACGCAGTATTTT. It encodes CASSPSGSRPDTQYF.

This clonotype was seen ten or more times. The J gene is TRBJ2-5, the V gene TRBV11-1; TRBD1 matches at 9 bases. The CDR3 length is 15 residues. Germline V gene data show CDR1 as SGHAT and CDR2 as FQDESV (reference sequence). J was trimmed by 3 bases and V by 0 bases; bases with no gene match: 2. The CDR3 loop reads CASSLADRGEETQYF. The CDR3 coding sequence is TGTGCCAGCAGCTTAGCGGACAGGGGTGAAGAGACCCAGTACTTC.

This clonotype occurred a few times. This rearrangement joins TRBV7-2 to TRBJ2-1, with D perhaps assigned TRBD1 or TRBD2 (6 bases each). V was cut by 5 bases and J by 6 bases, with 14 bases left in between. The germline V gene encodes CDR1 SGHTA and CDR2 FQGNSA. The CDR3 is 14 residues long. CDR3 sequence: CASSPTGAINEQFF. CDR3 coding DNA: TGTGCCAGCAGCCCGACGGGGGCCATCAATGAGCAGTTCTTC.

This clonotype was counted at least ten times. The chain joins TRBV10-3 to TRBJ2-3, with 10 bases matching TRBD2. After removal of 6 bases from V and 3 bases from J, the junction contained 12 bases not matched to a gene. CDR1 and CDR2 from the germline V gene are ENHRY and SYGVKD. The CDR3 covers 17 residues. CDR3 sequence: CAISATNSGRYTDTQYF. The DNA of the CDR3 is TGTGCCATCAGCGCGACGAATAGCGGGAGGTATACAGATACGCAGTATTTT.

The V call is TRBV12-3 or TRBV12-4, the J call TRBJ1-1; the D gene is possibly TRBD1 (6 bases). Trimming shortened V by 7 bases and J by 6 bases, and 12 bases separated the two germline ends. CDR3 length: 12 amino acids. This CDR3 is CASTTGTSEAFF. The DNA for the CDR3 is TGTGCCAGCACCACCGGGACATCTGAAGCTTTCTTT.

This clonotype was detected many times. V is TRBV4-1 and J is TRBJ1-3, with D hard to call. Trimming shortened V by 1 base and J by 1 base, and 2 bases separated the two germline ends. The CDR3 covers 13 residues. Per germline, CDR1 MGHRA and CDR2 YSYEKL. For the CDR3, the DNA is TGCGCCAGCAGCCAAGTATCTGGAAACACCATATATTTT. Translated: CASSQVSGNTIYF.

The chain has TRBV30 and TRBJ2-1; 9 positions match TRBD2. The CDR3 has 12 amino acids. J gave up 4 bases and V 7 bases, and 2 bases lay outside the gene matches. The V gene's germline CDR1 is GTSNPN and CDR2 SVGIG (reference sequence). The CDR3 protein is CASGLAYNEQFF. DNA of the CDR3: TGTGCCTCGGGACTAGCTTACAATGAGCAGTTCTTC.

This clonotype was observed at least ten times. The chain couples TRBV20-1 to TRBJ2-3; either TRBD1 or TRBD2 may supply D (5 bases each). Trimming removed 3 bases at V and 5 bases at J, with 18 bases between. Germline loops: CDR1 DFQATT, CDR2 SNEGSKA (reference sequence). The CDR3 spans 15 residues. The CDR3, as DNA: TGCAGTGCTAGTTTGGGACGGTCGTGGGTAGATACGCAGTATTTT. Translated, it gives CSASLGRSWVDTQYF.

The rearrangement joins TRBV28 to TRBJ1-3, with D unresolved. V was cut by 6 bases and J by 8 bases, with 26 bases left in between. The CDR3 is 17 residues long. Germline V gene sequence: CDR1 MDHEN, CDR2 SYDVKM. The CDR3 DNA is TGTGCCAGCAGACCACAGAGGAGGACGGAGCCCGGCGACACCATATATTTT. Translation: CASRPQRRTEPGDTIYF.

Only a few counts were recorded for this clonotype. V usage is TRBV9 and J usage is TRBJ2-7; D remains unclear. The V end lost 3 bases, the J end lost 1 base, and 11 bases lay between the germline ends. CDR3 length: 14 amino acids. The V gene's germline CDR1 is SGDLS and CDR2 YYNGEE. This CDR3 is CASSAGDGSYEQYF. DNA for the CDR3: TGTGCCAGCAGCGCGGGTGACGGATCCTACGAGCAGTACTTC.

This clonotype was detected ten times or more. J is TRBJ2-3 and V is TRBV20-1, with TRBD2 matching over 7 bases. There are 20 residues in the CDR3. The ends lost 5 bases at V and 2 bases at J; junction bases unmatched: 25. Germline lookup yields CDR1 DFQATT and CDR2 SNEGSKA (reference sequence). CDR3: CSASDLGLAASLDSTDTQYF. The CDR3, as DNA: TGCAGTGCTTCGGACCTTGGGCTAGCGGCCTCCCTAGACTCCACAGATACGCAGTATTTT.

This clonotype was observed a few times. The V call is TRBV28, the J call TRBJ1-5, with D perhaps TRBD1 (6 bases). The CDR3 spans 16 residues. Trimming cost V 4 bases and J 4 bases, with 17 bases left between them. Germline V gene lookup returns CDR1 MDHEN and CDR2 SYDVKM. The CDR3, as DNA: TGTGCCAGCAGTTCGAACAGGGACCGGGAGAATCAGCCCCAGCATTTT. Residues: CASSSNRDRENQPQHF.

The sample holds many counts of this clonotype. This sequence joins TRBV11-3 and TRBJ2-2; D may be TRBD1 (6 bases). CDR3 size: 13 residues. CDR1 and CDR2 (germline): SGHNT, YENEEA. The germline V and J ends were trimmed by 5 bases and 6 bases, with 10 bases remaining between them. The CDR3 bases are TGTGCCAGCAGCAGTGGACAGTCCGGGGAGCTGTTTTTT. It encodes CASSSGQSGELFF.

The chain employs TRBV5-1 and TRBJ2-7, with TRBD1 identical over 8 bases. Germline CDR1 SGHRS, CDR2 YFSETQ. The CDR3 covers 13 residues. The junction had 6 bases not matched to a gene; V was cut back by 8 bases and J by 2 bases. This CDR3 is CASRTGQAYEQYF. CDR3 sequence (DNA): TGCGCCAGTCGGACAGGGCAAGCCTACGAGCAGTACTTC.

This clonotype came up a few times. CDR3 sequence: CATSPRSPGTQYF. DNA for the CDR3: TGTGCCACCAGCCCACGGTCTCCTGGTACGCAGTATTTT. The rearrangement links TRBV15 to TRBJ2-3; no definite D call. Germline CDR1 and CDR2: LNHNV and YYDKDF (reference sequence). This CDR3 spans 13 amino acids. V was cut by 5 bases and J by 8 bases, with 14 bases left in between.

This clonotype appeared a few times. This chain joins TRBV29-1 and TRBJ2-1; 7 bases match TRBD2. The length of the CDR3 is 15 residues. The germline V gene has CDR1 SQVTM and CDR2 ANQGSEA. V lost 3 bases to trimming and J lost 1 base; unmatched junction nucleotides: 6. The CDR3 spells CSVEWEGRSYNEQFF. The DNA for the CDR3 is TGCAGCGTTGAGTGGGAGGGCCGGTCCTACAATGAGCAGTTCTTC.

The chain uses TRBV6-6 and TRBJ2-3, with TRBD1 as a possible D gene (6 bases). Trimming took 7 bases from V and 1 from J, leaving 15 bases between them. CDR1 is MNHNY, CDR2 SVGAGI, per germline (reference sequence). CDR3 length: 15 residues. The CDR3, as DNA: TGTGCCAGCACCCCTAGTGGGGGCCGCACAGATACGCAGTATTTT. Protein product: CASTPSGGRTDTQYF.

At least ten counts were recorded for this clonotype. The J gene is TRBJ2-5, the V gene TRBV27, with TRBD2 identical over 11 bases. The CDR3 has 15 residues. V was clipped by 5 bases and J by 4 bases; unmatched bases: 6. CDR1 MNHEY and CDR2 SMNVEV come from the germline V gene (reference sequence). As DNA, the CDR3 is TGTGCCAGCAGTATTAGCGGGGGGGCCCCAGAGACCCAGTACTTC. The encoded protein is CASSISGGAPETQYF.

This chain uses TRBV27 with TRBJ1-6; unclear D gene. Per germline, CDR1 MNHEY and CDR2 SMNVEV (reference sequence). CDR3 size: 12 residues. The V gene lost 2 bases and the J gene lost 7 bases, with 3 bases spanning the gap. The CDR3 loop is CASSLKNSPLHF. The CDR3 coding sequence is TGTGCCAGCAGTTTAAAAAATTCACCCCTCCACTTT.

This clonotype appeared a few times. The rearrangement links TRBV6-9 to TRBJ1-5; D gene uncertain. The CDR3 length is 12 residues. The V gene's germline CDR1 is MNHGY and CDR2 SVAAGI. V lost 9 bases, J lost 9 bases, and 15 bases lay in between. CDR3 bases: TGTGCCAGACTTTGGGTCCCGGGGCCCCAGCATTTT. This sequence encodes CARLWVPGPQHF.

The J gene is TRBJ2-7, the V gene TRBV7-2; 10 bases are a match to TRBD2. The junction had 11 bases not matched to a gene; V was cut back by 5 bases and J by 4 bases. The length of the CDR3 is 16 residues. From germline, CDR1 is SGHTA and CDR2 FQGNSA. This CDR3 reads CASSPEMGLAQYEQYF. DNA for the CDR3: TGTGCCAGCAGCCCAGAGATGGGACTAGCGCAATACGAGCAGTACTTC.

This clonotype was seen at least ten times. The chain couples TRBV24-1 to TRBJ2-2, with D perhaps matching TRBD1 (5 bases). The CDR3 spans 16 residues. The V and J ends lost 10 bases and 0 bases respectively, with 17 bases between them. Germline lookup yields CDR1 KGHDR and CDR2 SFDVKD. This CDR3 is CATGLPTGTNTGELFF. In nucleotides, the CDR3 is TGTGCCACGGGGCTCCCAACAGGAACGAACACCGGGGAGCTGTTTTTT.